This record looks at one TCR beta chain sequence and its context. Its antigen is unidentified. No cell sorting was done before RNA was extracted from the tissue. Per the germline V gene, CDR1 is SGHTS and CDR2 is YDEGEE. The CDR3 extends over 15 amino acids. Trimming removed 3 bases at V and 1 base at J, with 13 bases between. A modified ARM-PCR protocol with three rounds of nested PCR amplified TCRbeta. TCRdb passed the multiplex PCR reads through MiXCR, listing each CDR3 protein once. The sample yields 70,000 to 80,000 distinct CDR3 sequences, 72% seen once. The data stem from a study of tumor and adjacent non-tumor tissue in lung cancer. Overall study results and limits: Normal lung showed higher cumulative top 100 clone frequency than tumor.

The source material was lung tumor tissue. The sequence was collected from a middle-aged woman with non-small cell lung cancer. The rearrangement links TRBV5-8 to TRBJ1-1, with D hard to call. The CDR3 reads CASSSAGSPNTEAFF. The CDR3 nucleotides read TGTGCCAGCAGCTCGGCGGGCAGCCCGAACACTGAAGCTTTCTTT.